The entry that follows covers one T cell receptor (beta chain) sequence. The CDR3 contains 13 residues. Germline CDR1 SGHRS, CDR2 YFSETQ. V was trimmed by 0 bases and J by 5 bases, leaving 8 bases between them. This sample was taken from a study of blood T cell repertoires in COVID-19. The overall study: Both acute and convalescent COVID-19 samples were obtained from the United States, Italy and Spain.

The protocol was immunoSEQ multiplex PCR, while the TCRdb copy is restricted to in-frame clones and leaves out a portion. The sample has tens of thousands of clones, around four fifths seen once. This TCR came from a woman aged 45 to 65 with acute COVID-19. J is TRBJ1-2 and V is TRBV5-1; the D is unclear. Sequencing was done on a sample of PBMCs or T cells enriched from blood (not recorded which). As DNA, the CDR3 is TGCGCCAGCAGCTTGGATACAGTTTATGGCTACACCTTC. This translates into CASSLDTVYGYTF.